Below, one T cell receptor (beta chain) is given with its context. The antigen is not known. Primers for the PCR totalled 60 Vbeta and 13 Jbeta. Assay used: immunoSEQ multiplex PCR; TCRdb lists only in-frame clones, some missing. The listing contains over 65,000 clones. These data are taken from a study of cytomegalovirus exposure and HLA in healthy donors. Study-wide context: Findings of an earlier analysis included around 120 million unique TCR beta sequences from about 180 million T cells.

Regarding the study as a whole: Per a later analysis, HLA-associated TCR beta chains showed more clonal expansion than other, equally common TCR beta chains.

Trimming stripped 2 bases from V and 1 base from J, with 8 bases between. Germline V gives CDR1 SGHNT, CDR2 YENEEA. The CDR3 length is 14 residues. This sequence was found in a young man in good health and CMV-seronegative. The sample taken for sequencing was PBMCs. V usage is TRBV11-3 and J usage is TRBJ1-2; D may be TRBD1 (6 bases). The CDR3 nucleotides are TGTGCCAGCAGCTTACACAGGGTTAACTATGGCTACACCTTC. This encodes CASSLHRVNYGYTF.